The 19 T cell receptor beta chains below come from one sample, sequenced in a study of T cells in localized non-small cell lung cancer. The assay was immunoSEQ multiplex PCR, and TCRdb's table has in-frame clones only and misses some. In the table there are about 35,000 clones, roughly 82% of which are singletons. Specimen: peripheral blood, collected before any cancer treatment. The receptors stem from a male donor older than 55 with stage III squamous cell lung carcinoma.

V is TRBV5-6 and J is TRBJ2-2; D ambiguous. Germline V gene lookup returns CDR1 SGHDT and CDR2 YYEEEE. This CDR3 region has 14 residues. The V end lost 1 base, the J end lost 4 bases, and 8 bases lay between the germline ends. This CDR3 is CASSLMAITGELFF. Written as DNA, the CDR3 is TGTGCCAGCAGCTTGATGGCGATCACCGGGGAGCTGTTTTTT.

This sequence joins TRBV6-6 and TRBJ2-6; D unclear. Germline V gives CDR1 MNHNY, CDR2 SVGAGI (reference sequence). V was clipped by 5 bases and J by 4 bases, with 9 bases between them. The CDR3 totals 14 residues. CDR3 DNA sequence: TGTGCCAGCAGTCCGTCCGGGGGGGCCAACGTCCTGACTTTC. Its translation: CASSPSGGANVLTF.

This chain uses TRBV16 with TRBJ1-5; the D gene is possibly TRBD1 (5 bases). CDR3 length: 15 amino acids. The V gene's germline CDR1 is KGHSY and CDR2 FQNENV. V was pared by 4 bases and J by 7 bases, with 17 bases between. The CDR3 loop is CASSRGTPAEQPQHF. CDR3 in DNA: TGTGCCAGCAGCCGGGGGACTCCCGCTGAACAGCCCCAGCATTTT.

This clone is categorized as medium-sized. The rearrangement links TRBV13 to TRBJ1-6; D is ambiguous. Looked up from germline, CDR1 is PRHDT and CDR2 is FYEKMQ (reference sequence). CDR3 size: 13 residues. Trimming removed 2 bases from V and 8 bases from J, with 7 bases in between. CDR3 loop: CASSLPGDSPLHF. In DNA form, the CDR3 reads TGTGCCAGCAGCTTACCCGGGGATTCACCCCTCCACTTT.

The rearrangement uses TRBV6-5 and TRBJ1-4; D is ambiguous. CDR1 is MNHEY, CDR2 SVGAGI, per germline. V was pared by 5 bases and J by 7 bases, with 17 bases between. The CDR3 is made up of 15 amino acids. The DNA for the CDR3 is TGTGCCAGCAGTACCCGCAGCGTTTTAGGTGAAAAACTGTTTTTT. Translating gives CASSTRSVLGEKLFF.

In this sample, this clone turned up once. The V gene is TRBV30, the J gene TRBJ1-4; D unclear. The CDR3 has 13 amino acids. Germline loops: CDR1 GTSNPN, CDR2 SVGIG (reference sequence). Trimming left V 6 bases short and J 0 bases short, with 8 bases between. DNA for the CDR3: TGTGCCTGTCCCCAGTCAACTAATGAAAAACTGTTTTTT. Amino acid sequence: CACPQSTNEKLFF.

The chain carries TRBV9 and TRBJ2-3; 7 bases fit TRBD2. The length of the CDR3 is 13 residues. The ends lost 4 bases at V and 3 bases at J; junction bases unmatched: 2. Looked up from germline, CDR1 is SGDLS and CDR2 is YYNGEE. The CDR3 sequence: CASSSGGTDTQYF. The CDR3 nucleotides read TGTGCCAGCAGCTCGGGGGGTACAGATACGCAGTATTTT. Full variable domain (remainder filled in from reference TRBV9 and TRBJ2-3): DSGVTQTPKHLITATGQRVTLRCSPRSGDLSVYWYQQSLDQGLQFLIQYYNGEERAKGNILERFSAQQFPDLHSELNLSSLELGDSALYFCASSSGGTDTQYFGPGTRLTVL.

The CDR3 DNA reads as TGTGCCAGCAGCGTACAAGGCAACGAGCAGTACTTC. Translated: CASSVQGNEQYF. The genes are TRBV9 and TRBJ2-7, with unresolved D. V lost 1 base, J lost 5 bases, and 7 bases lay in between. Germline CDR1 is SGDLS and CDR2 is YYNGEE. CDR3 length: 12 amino acids.

V is TRBV5-4 and J is TRBJ2-7; 10 bases align to TRBD2. V dropped 1 base and J dropped 6; count of bases not matched to a gene: 7. Germline V gene lookup returns CDR1 SGHNT and CDR2 YYREEE (reference sequence). The length of the CDR3 is 15 residues. The CDR3: CASSLPSGRTSEQYF. The CDR3 DNA reads TGTGCCAGCAGCTTGCCTAGCGGGAGAACGAGCGAGCAGTACTTC.

This clone was recorded a few times. This chain links TRBV25-1 with TRBJ1-5; the D is unclear. CDR3 length equals 13 residues. Germline V lookup: CDR1 MGHDK, CDR2 SYGVNS. V lost 6 bases and J 4 bases, leaving 10 bases between the germline ends. The CDR3 region is CASSPLGNQPQHF. The CDR3 nucleotides are TGTGCCAGCAGCCCTTTAGGGAATCAGCCCCAGCATTTT.

The V call is TRBV18, the J call TRBJ2-2, with 9 bases matching TRBD2. Germline values: CDR1 KGHSH, CDR2 LQKENI. CDR3 length: 15 residues. After removal of 6 bases from V and 4 bases from J, the junction contained 6 bases not matched to a gene. In DNA, the CDR3 is TGTGCCAGCTCCCTTACTAGCGGGCTCACCGGGGAGCTGTTTTTT. It is translated as CASSLTSGLTGELFF.

This rearrangement joins TRBV5-1 to TRBJ2-7; 8 nucleotides line up with TRBD2. In germline, CDR1 is SGHRS, CDR2 YFSETQ. This CDR3 spans 14 amino acids. V was pared by 3 bases and J by 1 base, with 3 bases of the junction left unmatched. The CDR3 loop reads CASSSVAGSYEQYF. The CDR3 region has the DNA TGCGCCAGCAGCTCCGTAGCGGGATCCTACGAGCAGTACTTC.

V gene TRBV7-8 combines with J gene TRBJ1-1; D remains unclear. CDR3 length: 15 residues. V was shortened by 3 bases and J by 0 bases, with 11 bases between the two germline ends. Germline V gene sequence: CDR1 SGHVS, CDR2 FQNEAQ. CDR3 nucleotides: TGTGCCAGCAGCTTCAATGAGGCTTTGAACACTGAAGCTTTCTTT. Its translation: CASSFNEALNTEAFF.

This sequence joins TRBV10-3 and TRBJ2-2, with 7 bases aligning to TRBD1. The J segment lost 1 base and the V segment lost 4 bases, leaving 6 bases of the junction unmatched. The CDR3 loop spans 16 amino acids. CDR1 is ENHRY, CDR2 SYGVKD, per germline. The CDR3 sequence: CAISGTGGMNTGELFF. Written as DNA, the CDR3 is TGTGCCATCAGTGGGACAGGCGGAATGAACACCGGGGAGCTGTTTTTT.

The chain has TRBV2 and TRBJ2-7; D gene ambiguous. The germline V and J ends were trimmed by 1 base and 2 bases, with 18 bases remaining between them. CDR3 length: 17 amino acids. The V gene's germline CDR1 is SNHLY and CDR2 FYNNEI. CDR3 region: CASSEVLNRPSTYEQYF. DNA for the CDR3: TGTGCCAGCAGTGAAGTATTAAACAGACCTTCCACCTACGAGCAGTACTTC. The complete variable domain, with remaining parts taken from reference TRBV2 and TRBJ2-7, reads EPEVTQTPSHQVTQMGQEVILRCVPISNHLYFYWYRQILGQKVEFLVSFYNNEISEKSEIFDDQFSVERPDGSNFTLKIRSTKLEDSAMYFCASSEVLNRPSTYEQYFGPGTRLTVT.

This clone has a single count. The chain is built from TRBV18 and TRBJ1-5, with no clear D. V lost 3 bases and J 1 base, leaving 10 bases between the germline ends. CDR1 KGHSH and CDR2 LQKENI come from the germline V gene. The CDR3 is 15 amino acids. CDR3 sequence reads: CASSPPLSSNQPQHF. CDR3 nucleotide sequence: TGTGCCAGCTCACCGCCGTTATCGAGCAATCAGCCCCAGCATTTT.

This clone occurred a few times. The rearrangement joins TRBV28 to TRBJ2-2; possible D gene TRBD1, 6 bases. The CDR3 is 14 amino acids. Trimming took 3 bases from V and 4 from J, leaving 9 bases between them. The germline V gene encodes CDR1 MDHEN and CDR2 SYDVKM. The CDR3 nucleotides are TGTGCCAGCAGTTTCCAGGGGCGCACCGGGGAGCTGTTTTTT. This sequence encodes CASSFQGRTGELFF.

The CDR3 sequence: CASTFGRGEQFF. CDR3 in DNA: TGTGCCAGCACCTTCGGGCGGGGTGAGCAGTTCTTC. This sequence joins TRBV7-9 and TRBJ2-1; weak D call: TRBD2 (6 bases). Germline assignment: CDR1 SEHNR and CDR2 FQNEAQ (reference sequence). Trimming shortened V by 7 bases and J by 9 bases, and 13 bases separated the two germline ends. CDR3 length equals 12 residues.

J is TRBJ2-5 and V is TRBV6-1; unclear D gene. V lost 2 bases and J 1 base, leaving 2 bases between the germline ends. Germline lookup yields CDR1 MNHNS and CDR2 SASEGT. This CDR3 spans 12 amino acids. CDR3 region: CASSEFQETQYF. CDR3 DNA: TGTGCCAGCAGTGAATTCCAAGAGACCCAGTACTTC.